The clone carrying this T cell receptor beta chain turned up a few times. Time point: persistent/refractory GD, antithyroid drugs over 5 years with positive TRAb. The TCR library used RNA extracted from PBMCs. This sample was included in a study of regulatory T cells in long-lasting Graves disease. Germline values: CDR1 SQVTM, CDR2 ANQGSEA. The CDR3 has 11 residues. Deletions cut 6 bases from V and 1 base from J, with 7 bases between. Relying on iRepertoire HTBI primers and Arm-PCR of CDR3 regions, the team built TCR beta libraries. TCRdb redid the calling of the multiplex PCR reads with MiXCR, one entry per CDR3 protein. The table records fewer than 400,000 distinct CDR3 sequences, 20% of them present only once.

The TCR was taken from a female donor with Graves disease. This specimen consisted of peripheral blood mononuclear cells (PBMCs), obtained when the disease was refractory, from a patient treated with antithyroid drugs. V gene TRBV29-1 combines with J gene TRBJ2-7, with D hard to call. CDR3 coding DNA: TGCAGCGTCGCACATTCCTACGAGCAGTACTTC. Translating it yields CSVAHSYEQYF.